This TCR beta chain was recovered during a study of chemoradiotherapy in HPV16-positive cancers. Study outcomes and limitations: Better recurrence-free survival went with HPV-responsive T-cell expansion in HPV16-positive patients.

Repeated repertoire sampling spanned the course of chemoradiotherapy. Of note for this clone: Its target is unknown.

This CDR3 is built from 17 residues. Germline loops: CDR1 LNHNV, CDR2 YYDKDF (reference sequence). With 9 bases clipped from V and 7 bases from J, the junction kept 19 bases outside the gene matches. The repertoire was sequenced with immunoSEQ multiplex PCR; TCRdb's copy has only in-frame clones and lacks some. Among fewer than 1,500 clones listed, 80% to 95% were seen once. This receptor was identified in a human donor with HPV-associated anogenital cancer. Specimen: tumor tissue, collected from a patient who underwent chemoradiotherapy. The chain employs TRBV15 and TRBJ1-5; 9 nucleotides agree with TRBD1. CDR3 bases: TGTGCCACACACGTCAACGGGACAGGGAATATTGCCCAGCCCCAGCATTTT. Translation gives CATHVNGTGNIAQPQHF.